Listed here are 23 T cell receptor beta chains from one sample, sequenced in a study of CD8 T cells in ankylosing spondylitis. TCRdb re-derived calls from the 5' RACE reads in MiXCR, one entry per CDR3 protein. The sample records hundreds of thousands of distinct CDR3 sequences, 20% to 30% being singletons. Sequencing used blood, either unsorted or a sorted T cell fraction (not recorded which). Every receptor here comes from a male donor with ankylosing spondylitis or in good health (not recorded which).

This clonotype has at least ten counts. The chain couples TRBV12-3 or TRBV12-4 to TRBJ2-1; the match to TRBD2 covers 9 bases. This CDR3 is built from 15 residues. V gave up 5 bases and J gave up 7 bases; unmatched junction bases: 9. The CDR3 nucleotides read TGTGCCAGCAGTCCCGGGGGCGGGAGGGTAAATGAGCAGTTCTTC. Its translation: CASSPGGGRVNEQFF.

The chain links TRBV10-3 to TRBJ2-3; D possibly corresponds to TRBD2 (6 bases). V was shortened by 4 bases and J by 0 bases, with 11 bases between the two germline ends. This CDR3 is 15 amino acids long. CDR1 ENHRY and CDR2 SYGVKD come from the germline V gene. CDR3 residues: CAISGSAGSTDTQYF. DNA for the CDR3: TGTGCCATCAGTGGTTCCGCGGGGAGCACAGATACGCAGTATTTT.

This clonotype was counted only a few times. The chain is built from TRBV12-3 or TRBV12-4 and TRBJ2-7; D not certain. The CDR3 covers 14 residues. Trimming shortened V by 3 bases and J by 6 bases, and 15 bases separated the two germline ends. CDR3 residues: CASSLGLGKGEQYF. The CDR3 DNA sequence: TGTGCCAGCAGTTTGGGCCTGGGTAAGGGCGAGCAGTACTTC.

This chain joins TRBV20-1 and TRBJ2-2; 11 bases are shared with TRBD1. The germline CDR1 and CDR2 sequences are DFQATT and SNEGSKA (reference sequence). CDR3 length: 17 amino acids. The V and J ends lost 6 bases and 5 bases, in that order; junction bases with no gene match: 14. Written as DNA, the CDR3 is TGCAGTGCCCTAAACGGGACAGGGGGGAAGCGGACCGGGGAGCTGTTTTTT. This gives the protein CSALNGTGGKRTGELFF.

The sample holds many counts of this clonotype. The chain uses TRBV27 and TRBJ1-5, with D uncertain. V dropped 3 bases and J dropped 2 bases, with 20 bases sitting between them. CDR3 size: 18 residues. Germline CDR1 is MNHEY and CDR2 is SMNVEV (reference sequence). CDR3 sequence reads: CASSLGYGVGLGNQPQHF. As DNA, the CDR3 is TGTGCCAGCAGTTTGGGGTACGGGGTTGGGCTAGGCAATCAGCCCCAGCATTTT.

This clonotype occurred once. This chain joins TRBV11-2 and TRBJ1-1; the D gene is possibly TRBD1 (5 bases). The CDR3 contains 13 residues. Trimming cost V 4 bases and J 2 bases, with 8 bases left between them. Germline V gene data show CDR1 as SGHAT and CDR2 as FQNNGV. CDR3 residues: CASSSDINTEAFF. As DNA, the CDR3 is TGTGCCAGCAGCTCGGACATTAACACTGAAGCTTTCTTT. Full variable domain (missing parts from reference TRBV11-2 and TRBJ1-1): EAGVAQSPRYKIIEKRQSVAFWCNPISGHATLYWYQQILGQGPKLLIQFQNNGVVDDSQLPKDRFSAERLKGVDSTLKIQPAKLEDSAVYLCASSSDINTEAFFGQGTRLTVV.

The chain uses TRBV6-1 and TRBJ2-7; the match to TRBD2 covers 12 bases. The V segment lost 5 bases and the J segment 4 bases; nucleotides outside the gene matches: 9. The CDR3 sequence is 16 residues long. Germline values: CDR1 MNHNS, CDR2 SASEGT. The CDR3 protein is CASSPTGGTSGYEQYF. CDR3 in DNA: TGTGCCAGCAGTCCCACCGGAGGGACTAGCGGGTACGAGCAGTACTTC.

The rearrangement uses TRBV29-1 and TRBJ2-7; D is perhaps TRBD2 (6 bases). The CDR3 runs 14 residues. Germline assignment: CDR1 SQVTM and CDR2 ANQGSEA. V was shortened by 4 bases and J by 6 bases, with 19 bases between the two germline ends. The CDR3 nucleotides read TGCAGCGTTGTTCAGGGTACCGAGGGAGGCGAGCAGTACTTC. This codes for CSVVQGTEGGEQYF.

There are many counts of this clonotype. This chain joins TRBV12-3 or TRBV12-4 and TRBJ2-2, with a possible D match to TRBD1 (6 bases). This CDR3 comprises 15 residues. V was pared by 4 bases and J by 1 base, with 10 bases between. In DNA form, the CDR3 reads TGTGCCAGCAGTTCGAAACAGGGGAACACCGGGGAGCTGTTTTTT. As protein: CASSSKQGNTGELFF.

The J gene is TRBJ2-7, the V gene TRBV20-1; 11 nucleotides agree with TRBD1. Germline V gene data show CDR1 as DFQATT and CDR2 as SNEGSKA (reference sequence). J was trimmed by 5 bases and V by 0 bases; bases with no gene match: 9. This CDR3 is 16 amino acids long. Written as DNA, the CDR3 is TGCAGTGCTAGAGATCGGACCGGGACAGGGGGAAACGAGCAGTACTTC. As protein: CSARDRTGTGGNEQYF.

The rearrangement uses TRBV5-1 and TRBJ2-3; TRBD2 aligns across 7 bases. Germline values: CDR1 SGHRS, CDR2 YFSETQ. Unmatched junction bases numbered 6, after V lost 5 bases and J lost 0 bases. The CDR3 runs to 15 residues. The CDR3 DNA reads TGCGCCAGCAGACCACTAGCGACTAGCACAGATACGCAGTATTTT. Translated: CASRPLATSTDTQYF.

The sample holds many counts of this clonotype. The chain joins TRBV12-3 or TRBV12-4 to TRBJ2-1; the D is unclear. The CDR3 is 14 amino acids. V gave up 6 bases and J gave up 0 bases, with 9 bases separating them. The CDR3 loop is CASRHPSSYNEQFF. Written as DNA, the CDR3 is TGTGCCAGCAGGCATCCTAGCTCCTACAATGAGCAGTTCTTC.

The chain carries TRBV7-8 and TRBJ2-4; no definite D call. Between the trimmed V and J ends, which lost 2 bases and 0 bases, there was a span of 17 bases. Germline loops: CDR1 SGHVS, CDR2 FQNEAQ. The length of the CDR3 is 18 residues. CDR3 sequence (DNA): TGTGCCAGCAGCTTAAAGGAAGCCAACGCTCTAGCCAAAAACATTCAGTACTTC. Translating it yields CASSLKEANALAKNIQYF. Complete variable domain (other parts from reference TRBV7-8 and TRBJ2-4): GAGVSQSPRYKVAKRGQDVALRCDPISGHVSLFWYQQALGQGPEFLTYFQNEAQLDKSGLPSDRFFAERPEGSVSTLKIQRTQQEDSAVYLCASSLKEANALAKNIQYFGAGTRLSVL.

This chain connects TRBV12-3 or TRBV12-4 to TRBJ1-1; maybe TRBD1 (6 bases). Deletions cut 5 bases from V and 7 bases from J, with 14 bases between. CDR3 length: 13 residues. The CDR3 region has the DNA TGTGCCAGCAGTGAACAGGGATTTGGTGAAGCTTTCTTT. This sequence encodes CASSEQGFGEAFF.

The CDR3 DNA follows: TGCAGTGCTCCCGACAGGGCCGTTGAGCAGTTCTTC. Amino acids: CSAPDRAVEQFF. The gene calls are TRBV20-1 and TRBJ2-1; 7 bases map to TRBD1. The CDR3 runs to 12 residues. With V trimmed by 5 bases and J by 9 bases, 7 bases remained unmatched. The V gene's germline CDR1 is DFQATT and CDR2 SNEGSKA (reference sequence).

The chain's CDR3 is CASSQVTANYGYTF. CDR3 DNA sequence: TGCGCCAGCAGCCAAGTTACGGCCAACTATGGCTACACCTTC. The V and J genes are TRBV4-1 and TRBJ1-2, with D unresolved. The V and J ends lost 1 base and 2 bases respectively, with 8 bases between them. Germline assignment: CDR1 MGHRA and CDR2 YSYEKL. The CDR3 covers 14 residues.

The J gene is TRBJ2-7, the V gene TRBV20-1; D unclear. Germline CDR1 and CDR2: DFQATT and SNEGSKA (reference sequence). Trimming left V 2 bases short and J 0 bases short, with 11 bases between. CDR3 length: 14 amino acids. Here the CDR3 reads CSARYQESSYEQYF. CDR3 nucleotide sequence: TGCAGTGCTAGATACCAGGAAAGCTCCTACGAGCAGTACTTC.

At least ten counts were recorded for this clonotype. The chain couples TRBV20-1 to TRBJ2-1; no reliable D call. V lost 1 base and J 2 bases, leaving 6 bases between the germline ends. The CDR3 covers 13 residues. Germline CDR1 DFQATT, CDR2 SNEGSKA (reference sequence). In DNA form, the CDR3 reads TGCAGTGCTAGAGGGATCACCTACAATGAGCAGTTCTTC. It encodes CSARGITYNEQFF.

This clonotype has a count of ten or more. V usage is TRBV7-2 and J usage is TRBJ2-1; perhaps TRBD2 as D (6 bases). The CDR3 contains 13 residues. Trimming took 1 base from V and 9 from J, leaving 10 bases between them. Germline-derived CDR1 and CDR2 are SGHTA and FQGNSA. In DNA form, the CDR3 reads TGTGCCAGCAGCTTAGGACCAGCGGGTGAGCAGTTCTTC. Translating it yields CASSLGPAGEQFF.

The chain combines TRBV25-1 with TRBJ2-7, with D perhaps assigned TRBD1 or TRBD2 (5 bases each). Germline V gene lookup returns CDR1 MGHDK and CDR2 SYGVNS. CDR3 length: 14 amino acids. The germline V and J ends were trimmed by 2 bases and 5 bases, with 13 bases remaining between them. The CDR3 is CASSETGRRNEQYF. The CDR3 DNA is TGTGCCAGCAGTGAAACAGGAAGGAGGAACGAGCAGTACTTC.

This clonotype has ten or more counts. The chain uses TRBV5-1 and TRBJ1-1, with a possible D match to TRBD1 (6 bases). Germline-derived CDR1 and CDR2 are SGHRS and YFSETQ. V lost 0 bases and J 0 bases, leaving 12 bases between the germline ends. This CDR3 spans 16 amino acids. CDR3 nucleotides: TGCGCCAGCAGCTTGGGGCCGACAGGCGTGAACACTGAAGCTTTCTTT. This translates into CASSLGPTGVNTEAFF.

This clonotype was counted ten times or more. The V call is TRBV5-1, the J call TRBJ2-3; D gene ambiguous. Deletions cut 0 bases from V and 2 bases from J, with 7 bases between. This CDR3 is 14 amino acids long. Germline V gene lookup returns CDR1 SGHRS and CDR2 YFSETQ. The CDR3 DNA follows: TGCGCCAGCAGCTTGGACCAGTCCACAGATACGCAGTATTTT. This gives the protein CASSLDQSTDTQYF.

The chain recombines TRBV29-1 with TRBJ1-1, with D unclear. The germline gives CDR1 SQVTM, CDR2 ANQGSEA. The V end lost 7 bases, the J end lost 4 bases, and 19 bases lay between the germline ends. The CDR3 loop spans 14 amino acids. Here the CDR3 reads CSATMSSGGTEAFF. As DNA, the CDR3 is TGCAGCGCCACGATGTCGAGTGGCGGCACTGAAGCTTTCTTT.